This T cell receptor (beta chain) was recovered during a study of regulatory T cells in long-lasting Graves disease. Construction of the TCR beta libraries employed iRepertoire HTBI primers in conjunction with Arm-PCR of CDR3 regions. Using its own MiXCR run on the multiplex PCR reads, TCRdb lists one record per CDR3 protein. Among a few hundred thousand distinct CDR3 sequences listed, 21% were seen once. The time point: persistent/refractory GD, antithyroid drugs over 5 years with positive TRAb. The TCR library was made from RNA extracted from PBMCs. This CDR3 is built from 15 residues. J lost 2 bases, V lost 5 bases, and 7 bases had no gene match. Germline lookup yields CDR1 DFQATT and CDR2 SNEGSKA (reference sequence).

The clonotype comes from a female donor with Graves disease. This chain joins TRBV20-1 and TRBJ1-2, with TRBD1 matching 11 bases. Material: peripheral blood mononuclear cells (PBMCs), obtained when the disease was refractory, from a patient treated with antithyroid drugs. CDR3 sequence: CSAYRGDRGNYGYTF. CDR3 sequence (DNA): TGCAGTGCTTATCGAGGGGACAGGGGGAACTATGGCTACACCTTC.